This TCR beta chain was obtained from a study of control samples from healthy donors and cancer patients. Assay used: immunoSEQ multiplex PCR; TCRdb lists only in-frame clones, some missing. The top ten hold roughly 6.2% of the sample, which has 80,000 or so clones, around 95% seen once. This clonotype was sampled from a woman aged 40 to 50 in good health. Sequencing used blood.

CDR3 in amino acids: CASSLASGAGEAFF. Written as DNA, the CDR3 is TGCGCCAGCAGCTTGGCGTCAGGGGCGGGGGAAGCTTTCTTT. The chain joins TRBV5-1 to TRBJ1-1; a weak D match, TRBD1 (6 bases). The CDR3 has 14 residues. Germline values: CDR1 SGHRS, CDR2 YFSETQ. Trimming shortened V by 0 bases and J by 8 bases, and 14 bases separated the two germline ends.